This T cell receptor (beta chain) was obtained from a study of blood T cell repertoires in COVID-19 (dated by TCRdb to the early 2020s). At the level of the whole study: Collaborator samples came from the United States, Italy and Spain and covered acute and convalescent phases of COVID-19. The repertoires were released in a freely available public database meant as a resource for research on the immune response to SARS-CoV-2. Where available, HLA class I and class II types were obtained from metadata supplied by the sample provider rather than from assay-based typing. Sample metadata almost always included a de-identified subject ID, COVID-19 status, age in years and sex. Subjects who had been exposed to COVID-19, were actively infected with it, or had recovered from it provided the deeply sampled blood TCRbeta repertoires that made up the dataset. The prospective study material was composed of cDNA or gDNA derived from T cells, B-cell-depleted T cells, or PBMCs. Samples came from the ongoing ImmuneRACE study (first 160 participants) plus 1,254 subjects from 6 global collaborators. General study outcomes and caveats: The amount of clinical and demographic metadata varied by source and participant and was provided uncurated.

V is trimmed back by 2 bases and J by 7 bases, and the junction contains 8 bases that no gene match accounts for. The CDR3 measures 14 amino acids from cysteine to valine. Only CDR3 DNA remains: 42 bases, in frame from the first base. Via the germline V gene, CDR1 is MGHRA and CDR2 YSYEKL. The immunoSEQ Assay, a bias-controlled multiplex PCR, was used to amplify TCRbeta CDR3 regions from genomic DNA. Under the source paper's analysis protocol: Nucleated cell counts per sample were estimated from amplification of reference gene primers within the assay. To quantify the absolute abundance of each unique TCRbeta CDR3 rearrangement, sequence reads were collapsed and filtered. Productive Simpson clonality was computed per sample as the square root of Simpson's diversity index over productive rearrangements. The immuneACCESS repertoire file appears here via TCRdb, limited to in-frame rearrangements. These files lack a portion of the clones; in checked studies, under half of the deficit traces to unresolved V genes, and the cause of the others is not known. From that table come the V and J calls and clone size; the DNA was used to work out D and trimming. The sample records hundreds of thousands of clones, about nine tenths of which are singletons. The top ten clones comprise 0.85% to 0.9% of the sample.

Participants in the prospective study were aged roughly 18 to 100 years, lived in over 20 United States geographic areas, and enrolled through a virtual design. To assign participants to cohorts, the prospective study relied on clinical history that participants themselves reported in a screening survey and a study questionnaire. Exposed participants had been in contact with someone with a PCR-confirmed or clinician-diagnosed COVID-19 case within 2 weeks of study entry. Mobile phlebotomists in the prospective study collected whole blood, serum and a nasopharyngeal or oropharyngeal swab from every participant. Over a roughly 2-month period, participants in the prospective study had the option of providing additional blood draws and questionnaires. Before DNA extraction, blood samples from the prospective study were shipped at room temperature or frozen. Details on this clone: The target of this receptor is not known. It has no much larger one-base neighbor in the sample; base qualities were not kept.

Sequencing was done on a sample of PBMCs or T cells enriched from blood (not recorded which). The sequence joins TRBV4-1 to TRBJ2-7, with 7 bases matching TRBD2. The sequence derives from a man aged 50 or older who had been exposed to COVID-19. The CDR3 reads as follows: CASSQWGGLHEQYV. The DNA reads TGCGCCAGCAGCCAATGGGGGGGTCTCCATGAGCAGTACGTC.